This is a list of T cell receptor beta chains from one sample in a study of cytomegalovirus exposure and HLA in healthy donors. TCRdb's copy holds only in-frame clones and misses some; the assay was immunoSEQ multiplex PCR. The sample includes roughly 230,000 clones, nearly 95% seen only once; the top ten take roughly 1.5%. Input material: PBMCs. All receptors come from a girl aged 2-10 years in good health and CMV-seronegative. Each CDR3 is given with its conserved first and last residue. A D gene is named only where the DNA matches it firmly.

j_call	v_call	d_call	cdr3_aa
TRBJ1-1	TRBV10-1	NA	CASKRDSNTEAFF
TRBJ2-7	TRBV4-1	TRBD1	CASSQGDRDSYEQYF
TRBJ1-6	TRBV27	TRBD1	CASRFEQGAQNSPLHF
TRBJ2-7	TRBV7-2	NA	CASSPYRAGDGEQYF
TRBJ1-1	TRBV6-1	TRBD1	CASSAIVPGQGPNTEAFF
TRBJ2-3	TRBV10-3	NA	CAISDYRGGTDTQYF
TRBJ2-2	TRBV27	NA	CASSLYPVPGSQGGELFF
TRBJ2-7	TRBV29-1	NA	CSVVGSSYEQYF
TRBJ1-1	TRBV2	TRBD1	CASTRGQGEAFF
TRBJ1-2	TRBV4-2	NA	CASSQARGQGYGYTF
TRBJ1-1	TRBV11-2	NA	CASSLAGITEAFF
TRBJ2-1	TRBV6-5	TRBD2	CASSLAGHYNEQFF
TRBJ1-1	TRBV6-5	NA	CASGRGGITEAFF
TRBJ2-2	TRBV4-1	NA	CASSQEYGGELFF
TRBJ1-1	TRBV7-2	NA	CASRGGNTEAFF
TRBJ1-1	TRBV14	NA	CASSQDLAVKMNTEAFF
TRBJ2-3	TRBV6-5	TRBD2	CASSYVLAGGTDTQYF
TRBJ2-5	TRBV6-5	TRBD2	CASSPLAAFQETQYF
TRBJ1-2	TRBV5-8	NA	CASGVVDSSYGYTF
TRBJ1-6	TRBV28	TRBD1	CASRARDRLRSYNSPLHF
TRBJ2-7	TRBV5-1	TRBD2	CASTWSSGGYEQYF
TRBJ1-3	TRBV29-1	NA	CSVHQANTIYF
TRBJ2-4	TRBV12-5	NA	CASGLVQGQGAQYF
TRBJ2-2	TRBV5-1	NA	CASSLVWDLGTGELFF
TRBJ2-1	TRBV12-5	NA	CASGIGLSFNNEQFF
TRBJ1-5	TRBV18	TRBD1	CASSPMTGDQPQHF
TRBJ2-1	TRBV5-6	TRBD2	CASSLLAGGEQFF